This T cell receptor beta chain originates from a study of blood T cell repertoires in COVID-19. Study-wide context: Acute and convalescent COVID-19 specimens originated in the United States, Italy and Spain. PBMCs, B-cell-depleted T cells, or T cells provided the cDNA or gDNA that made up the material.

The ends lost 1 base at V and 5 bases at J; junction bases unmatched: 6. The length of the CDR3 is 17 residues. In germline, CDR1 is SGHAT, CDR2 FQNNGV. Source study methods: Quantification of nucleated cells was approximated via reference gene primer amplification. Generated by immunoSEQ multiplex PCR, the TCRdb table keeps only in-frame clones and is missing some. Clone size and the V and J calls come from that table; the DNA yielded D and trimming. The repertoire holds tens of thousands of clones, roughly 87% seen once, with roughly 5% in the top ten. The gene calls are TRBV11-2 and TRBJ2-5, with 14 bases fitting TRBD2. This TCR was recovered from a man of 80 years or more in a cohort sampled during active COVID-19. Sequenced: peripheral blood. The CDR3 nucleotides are TGTGCCAGCAGCTTAGGGACTAGCGGGGGGCGAGGGGAGACCCAGTACTTC. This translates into CASSLGTSGGRGETQYF. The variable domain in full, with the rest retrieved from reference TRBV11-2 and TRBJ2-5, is EAGVAQSPRYKIIEKRQSVAFWCNPISGHATLYWYQQILGQGPKLLIQFQNNGVVDDSQLPKDRFSAERLKGVDSTLKIQPAKLEDSAVYLCASSLGTSGGRGETQYFGPGTRLLVL.